Following are 7 T cell receptor beta chains from one sample sequenced in a study of CD8+CD57+ T cells in acquired aplastic anemia. The authors sequenced patients whose flow cytometry had shown CD8+CD57+ cell expansion. Genomic DNA acted as the template from which TCR beta VDJ combination and CDR3 sequence profiling were carried out. TCRdb ran MiXCR on the reads and lists one entry per CDR3 protein. This sample yields 120,000 or so distinct CDR3 sequences, of which approximately 61% are seen a single time; around 29% belongs to the top ten. Sequencing was performed on sorted CD4+, CD8+, or CD8+CD57+ T cells (not recorded which) from PBMCs. The receptors come from a human donor with aplastic anemia.

The genes are TRBV2 and TRBJ2-2; D unclear. Trimming pared 1 base from V and 4 bases from J, leaving 10 bases between. Germline CDR1 reads SNHLY; CDR2 reads FYNNEI. There are 15 residues in the CDR3. The CDR3 sequence is CASSEVLILTGELFF. The CDR3 region has the DNA TGTGCCAGCAGTGAAGTCCTAATTCTCACCGGGGAGCTGTTTTTT.

About this clonotype itself: With a much larger clone just one base away, this may be a read error. The CDR3 coding sequence is TGTGTCAGCAGCTCCCTCACGGGTTGGAATGAGCAGTTCTTC. It yields the protein CVSSSLTGWNEQFF. The chain recombines TRBV11-2 with TRBJ2-1; D is unclear. Germline V CDR1 and CDR2: SGHAT, FQNNGV. The CDR3 covers 14 residues.

This clonotype has only one observation. A read error may produce the germline difference seen at one junction end. The rearrangement joins TRBV24-1 to TRBJ1-5; D ambiguous. Per the germline V gene, CDR1 is KGHDR and CDR2 is SFDVKD. The CDR3 extends over 13 amino acids. The CDR3 nucleotides are TGTGCCAGCAGTGGAGAAGGGTTTCAGCCCCAGCATTTT. Translated: CASSGEGFQPQHF.

This sequence joins TRBV15 and TRBJ2-2; unclear D gene. The V gene's germline CDR1 is LNHNV and CDR2 YYDKDF (reference sequence). The CDR3 covers 14 residues. The V end lost 9 bases, the J end lost 3 bases, and 14 bases lay between the germline ends. The CDR3 region is CATTHNTYTGELFF. DNA for the CDR3: TGTGCCACAACGCACAACACTTACACCGGGGAGCTGTTTTTT. Full variable domain (missing parts from reference TRBV15 and TRBJ2-2): DAMVIQNPRYQVTQFGKPVTLSCSQTLNHNVMYWYQQKSSQAPKLLFHYYDKDFNNEADTPDNFQSRRPNTSFCFLDIRSPGLGDTAMYLCATTHNTYTGELFFGEGSRLTVL.

The chain carries TRBV3-1 and TRBJ2-7, with a tentative D call TRBD1 (5 bases). The CDR3 is 14 amino acids. Per germline, CDR1 LGHDT and CDR2 YNNKEL (reference sequence). Trimming took 2 bases from V and 5 from J, leaving 13 bases between them. The CDR3 DNA follows: TGTGCCAGCAGCCAAAGCACCAGGGTCCACGAGCAGTACTTC. Residues: CASSQSTRVHEQYF.

The V and J genes are TRBV5-1 and TRBJ1-1, with D uncertain. Germline CDR1 reads SGHRS; CDR2 reads YFSETQ. CDR3 size: 14 residues. Trimming removed 0 bases at V and 5 bases at J, with 11 bases between. The CDR3 DNA is TGCGCCAGCAGCTTGGACGGCGTATGGACTGAAGCTTTCTTT. Translation gives CASSLDGVWTEAFF. The whole variable domain, filled in from reference TRBV5-1 and TRBJ1-1, reads KAGVTQTPRYLIKTRGQQVTLSCSPISGHRSVSWYQQTPGQGLQFLFEYFSETQRNKGNFPGRFSGRQFSNSRSEMNVSTLELGDSALYLCASSLDGVWTEAFFGQGTRLTVV.

The chain joins TRBV2 to TRBJ1-2, with 7 bases identical to TRBD1. CDR3 size: 15 residues. Germline V gene lookup returns CDR1 SNHLY and CDR2 FYNNEI. The V gene end was trimmed by 1 base and the J gene end by 4 bases; junction bases not matched to a gene: 6. The CDR3 protein is CASSEDGTVSYGYTF. In DNA, the CDR3 is TGTGCCAGCAGTGAAGATGGGACAGTCAGCTATGGCTACACCTTC.